These T cell receptor beta chains were read from a single sample in a study of vaccination and CD4 T cells after COVID-19. The antigens of these receptors remain unknown. TCRdb reprocessed the PCR reads with MiXCR, giving one entry per CDR3 protein. Of 7,500 to 10,000 distinct CDR3 sequences in the sample, roughly 30% were seen once. Material for sequencing was CD4+ T cells from blood, cultured in vitro. These TCRs come from a human donor in good health. Each CDR3 is given with its conserved first and last residue. The D gene is left open where the match is weak. Some rows mark clone size as missing; the rest say once, few, many or name a class of expanded clone.

D: TRBD2
V: TRBV5-4
J: TRBJ2-3
size: NA
CDR3: CASSLWTSGGTTDTQYF
DNA: TGTGCCAGCAGCTTGTGGACTAGCGGGGGAACCACAGATACGCAGTATTTT

D: NA
V: TRBV24-1
J: TRBJ2-1
size: NA
CDR3: CATSDQRGHYNEQFF
DNA: TGTGCCACCAGTGACCAGCGCGGCCATTACAATGAGCAGTTCTTC

D: NA
V: TRBV30
J: TRBJ1-2
size: NA
CDR3: CAWSVSTAEGYTF
DNA: TGTGCCTGGAGTGTGAGTACGGCAGAAGGCTACACCTTC

D: TRBD1
V: TRBV7-2
J: TRBJ2-7
size: few
CDR3: CASSIGQGSGYEQYF
DNA: TGTGCCAGCAGTATAGGACAGGGATCCGGGTACGAGCAGTACTTC

D: NA
V: TRBV21-1
J: TRBJ2-2
size: NA
CDR3: CASSSARGPLNTGELFF
DNA: TGTGCCAGCAGCAGCGCCCGGGGCCCCCTAAACACCGGGGAGCTGTTTTTT

D: NA
V: TRBV10-3
J: TRBJ2-7
size: few
CDR3: CAIMGGISYEQYF
DNA: TGTGCCATCATGGGGGGCATCTCCTACGAGCAGTACTTC

D: NA
V: TRBV7-9
J: TRBJ1-1
size: few
CDR3: CASRQIEAFF
DNA: TGTGCCAGCAGACAGATTGAAGCTTTCTTT

D: NA
V: TRBV6-2/TRBV6-3
J: TRBJ1-5
size: few
CDR3: CASSYSGATQPQHF
DNA: TGTGCCAGCAGTTACTCGGGAGCCACTCAGCCCCAGCATTTT

D: TRBD2
V: TRBV20-1
J: TRBJ2-1
size: NA
CDR3: CSARDPGSGRTYNEQFF
DNA: TGCAGTGCTAGAGACCCCGGCAGCGGGAGAACCTACAATGAGCAGTTCTTC

D: NA
V: TRBV30
J: TRBJ1-3
size: once
CDR3: CAWMMQDANTIYF
DNA: TGTGCCTGGATGATGCAGGATGCAAACACCATATATTTT

D: NA
V: TRBV2
J: TRBJ2-7
size: few
CDR3: CASSDGTPSYEQYF
DNA: TGTGCCAGCAGTGACGGGACTCCGTCCTACGAGCAGTACTTC

D: TRBD2
V: TRBV20-1
J: TRBJ2-6
size: few
CDR3: CSARDLAGGSSGANVLTF
DNA: TGCAGTGCTAGAGATCTAGCGGGAGGGAGCTCTGGGGCCAACGTCCTGACTTTC

D: TRBD1
V: TRBV20-1
J: TRBJ1-2
size: NA
CDR3: CSAFSRRDSPNYTF
DNA: TGCAGTGCCTTTTCCCGGCGGGACAGCCCTAACTACACCTTC

D: TRBD2
V: TRBV7-3
J: TRBJ2-1
size: NA
CDR3: CASSSGLAGGGNEQFF
DNA: TGTGCCAGCAGCTCGGGACTAGCGGGAGGGGGTAATGAGCAGTTCTTC

D: TRBD2
V: TRBV24-1
J: TRBJ2-3
size: NA
CDR3: CATGTSGSTDTQYF
DNA: TGTGCCACCGGGACTAGCGGGAGCACAGATACGCAGTATTTT

D: TRBD1
V: TRBV6-5
J: TRBJ2-7
size: NA
CDR3: CASSYPRDRNTYEQYF
DNA: TGTGCCAGCAGTTACCCCCGGGACAGGAACACCTACGAGCAGTACTTC